The present T cell receptor (beta chain) was sequenced within a study of vaccination effects on CD4 cells after COVID-19. The study, taken as a whole, reports: At late timepoints after vaccination, vaccine- and infection-induced clones shrank markedly. Common cold coronaviruses were cross-recognized by only 1 of 255 vaccine-induced clones in healthy vaccinees. Sampling in the study covered few convalescent patients and included no early post-infection timepoints.

From germline, CDR1 is LGHDT and CDR2 YNNKEL (reference sequence). CDR3 size: 17 residues. V dropped 0 bases and J dropped 5; count of bases not matched to a gene: 10. Before sequencing took place, the ViraFEST assay used viral peptide pools to expand antigen-specific CD4+ T cells. Isolating CD4+ T cells followed approximately nine days of culture. Having tested negative for nucleocapsid antibodies, the vaccine recipients showed no prior SARS-CoV-2 infection. Worth noting for this clone: Its antigen is as yet unknown.

Libraries were prepared by immunoSEQ multiplex PCR; TCRdb keeps only in-frame clonotypes and omits some of them. This repertoire shows under 85,000 clones, around 70% found once; its top ten account for 1.5% to 2%. This sample comprised CD4+ T cells from PBMCs cultured with HCoV-229E spike peptides, obtained before COVID-19 vaccination. The TCR originated in a human donor who received a COVID-19 vaccine. This chain connects TRBV3-1 (or the pseudogene TRBV3-2) to TRBJ2-1; TRBD1 matches 7 bases. CDR3: CASSQDKTGNPHNEQFF. CDR3 DNA: TGTGCCAGCAGCCAAGATAAGACAGGGAATCCCCACAATGAGCAGTTCTTC.